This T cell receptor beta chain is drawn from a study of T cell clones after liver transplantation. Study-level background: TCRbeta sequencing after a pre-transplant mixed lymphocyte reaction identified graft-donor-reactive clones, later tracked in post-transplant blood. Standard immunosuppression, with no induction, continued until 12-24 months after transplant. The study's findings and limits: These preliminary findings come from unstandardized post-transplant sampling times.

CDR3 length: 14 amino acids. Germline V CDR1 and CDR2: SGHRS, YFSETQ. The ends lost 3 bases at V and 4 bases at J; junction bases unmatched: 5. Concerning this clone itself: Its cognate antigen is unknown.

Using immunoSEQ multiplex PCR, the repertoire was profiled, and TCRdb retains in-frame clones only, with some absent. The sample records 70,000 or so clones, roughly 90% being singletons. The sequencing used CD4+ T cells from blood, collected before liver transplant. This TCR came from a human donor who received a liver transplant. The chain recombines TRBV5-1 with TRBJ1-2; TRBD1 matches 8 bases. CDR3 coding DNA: TGCGCCAGCAGCTCCGGACAGGGAGTCTATGGCTACACCTTC. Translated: CASSSGQGVYGYTF.